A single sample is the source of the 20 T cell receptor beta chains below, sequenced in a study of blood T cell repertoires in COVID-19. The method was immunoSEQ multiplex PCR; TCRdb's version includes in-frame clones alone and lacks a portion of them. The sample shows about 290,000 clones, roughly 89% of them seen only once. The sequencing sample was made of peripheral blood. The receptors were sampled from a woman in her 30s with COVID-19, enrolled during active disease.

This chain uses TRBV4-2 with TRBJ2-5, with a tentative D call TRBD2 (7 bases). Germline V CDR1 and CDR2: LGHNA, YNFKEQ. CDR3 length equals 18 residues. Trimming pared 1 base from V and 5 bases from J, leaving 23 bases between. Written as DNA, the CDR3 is TGTGCCAGCAGCCAAGTAGGATCGGGGGGCCCCAATCAGGAGACCCAGTACTTC. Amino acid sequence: CASSQVGSGGPNQETQYF.

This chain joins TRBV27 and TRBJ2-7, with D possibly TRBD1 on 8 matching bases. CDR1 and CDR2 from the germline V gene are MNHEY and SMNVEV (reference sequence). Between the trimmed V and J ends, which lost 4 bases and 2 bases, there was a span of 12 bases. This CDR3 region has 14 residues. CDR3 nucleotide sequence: TGTGCCAGCAGTTACAGGGGGGGCACCTACGAGCAGTACTTC. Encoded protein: CASSYRGGTYEQYF.

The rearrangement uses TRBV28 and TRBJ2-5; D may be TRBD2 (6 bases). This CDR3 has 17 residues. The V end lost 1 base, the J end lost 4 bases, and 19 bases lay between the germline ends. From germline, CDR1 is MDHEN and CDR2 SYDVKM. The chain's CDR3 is CASSLYEFGSWGETQYF. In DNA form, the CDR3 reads TGTGCCAGCAGTTTATACGAGTTCGGGAGTTGGGGAGAGACCCAGTACTTC.

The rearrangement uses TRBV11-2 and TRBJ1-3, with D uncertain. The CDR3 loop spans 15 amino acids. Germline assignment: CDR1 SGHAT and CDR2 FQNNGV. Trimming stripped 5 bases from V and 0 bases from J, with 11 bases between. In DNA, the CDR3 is TGTGCCAGCAGCAAATGGAGCTACTCTGGAAACACCATATATTTT. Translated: CASSKWSYSGNTIYF.

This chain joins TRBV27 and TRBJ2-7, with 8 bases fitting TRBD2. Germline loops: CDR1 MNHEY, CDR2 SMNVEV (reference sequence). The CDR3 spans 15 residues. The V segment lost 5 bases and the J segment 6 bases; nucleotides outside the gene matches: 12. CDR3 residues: CASSPTGTRGREQYF. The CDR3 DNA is TGTGCCAGCAGTCCCACCGGGACTAGAGGGCGCGAGCAGTACTTC.

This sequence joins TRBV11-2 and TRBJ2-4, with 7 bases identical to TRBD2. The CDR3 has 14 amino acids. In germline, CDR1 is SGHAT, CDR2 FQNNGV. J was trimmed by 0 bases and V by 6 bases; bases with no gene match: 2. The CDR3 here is CASRSGEAKNIQYF. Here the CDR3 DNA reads TGTGCCAGCAGGAGCGGGGAAGCCAAAAACATTCAGTACTTC.

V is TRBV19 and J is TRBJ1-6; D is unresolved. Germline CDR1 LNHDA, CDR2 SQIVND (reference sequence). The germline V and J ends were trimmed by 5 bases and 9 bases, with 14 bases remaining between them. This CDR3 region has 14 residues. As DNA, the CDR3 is TGTGCCAGTAGTGTCCCCGGGATAGGTTCACCCCTCCACTTT. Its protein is CASSVPGIGSPLHF.

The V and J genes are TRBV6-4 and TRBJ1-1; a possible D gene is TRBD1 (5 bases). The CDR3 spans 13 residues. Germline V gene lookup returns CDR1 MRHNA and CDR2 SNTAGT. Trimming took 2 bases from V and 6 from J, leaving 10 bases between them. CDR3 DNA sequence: TGTGCCAGCAGTGACGGGGGGGTGTCTGAAGCTTTCTTT. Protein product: CASSDGGVSEAFF.

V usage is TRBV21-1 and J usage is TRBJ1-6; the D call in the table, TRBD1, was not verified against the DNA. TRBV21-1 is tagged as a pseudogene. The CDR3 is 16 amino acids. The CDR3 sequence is CASSKRRPGGNSPLHF. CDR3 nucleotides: TGTGCCAGCAGCAAAAGACGGCCAGGGGGAAATTCACCCCTCCACTTT.

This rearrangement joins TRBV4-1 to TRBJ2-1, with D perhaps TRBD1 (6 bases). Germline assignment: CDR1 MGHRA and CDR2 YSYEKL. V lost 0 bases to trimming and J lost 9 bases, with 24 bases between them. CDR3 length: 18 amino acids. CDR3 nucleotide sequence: TGCGCCAGCAGCCAAGAAACGATCGGGACACCGGTTTTTGCTGAGCAGTTCTTC. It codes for CASSQETIGTPVFAEQFF.

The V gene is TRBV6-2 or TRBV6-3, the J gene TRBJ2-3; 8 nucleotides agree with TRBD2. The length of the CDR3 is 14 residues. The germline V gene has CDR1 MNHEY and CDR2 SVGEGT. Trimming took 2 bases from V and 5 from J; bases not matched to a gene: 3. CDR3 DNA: TGTGCCAGCAGTTACACAGCGGGGGTAGATACGCAGTATTTT. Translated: CASSYTAGVDTQYF.

CDR3 coding DNA: TGTGCCAGCTCACCACCAGACAGGCCTGAAGCTTTCTTT. Encoded protein: CASSPPDRPEAFF. V and J are TRBV18 and TRBJ1-1, with D possibly being TRBD1 (6 bases). Germline assignment: CDR1 KGHSH and CDR2 LQKENI. V was trimmed by 0 bases and J by 6 bases, leaving 8 bases between them. CDR3 length equals 13 residues.

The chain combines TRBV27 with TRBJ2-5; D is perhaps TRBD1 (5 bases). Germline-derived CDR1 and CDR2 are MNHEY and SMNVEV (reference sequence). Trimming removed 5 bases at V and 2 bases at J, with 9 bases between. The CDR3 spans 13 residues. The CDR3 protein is CASSRQLQETQYF. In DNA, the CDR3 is TGTGCCAGCAGTCGACAGTTGCAAGAGACCCAGTACTTC.

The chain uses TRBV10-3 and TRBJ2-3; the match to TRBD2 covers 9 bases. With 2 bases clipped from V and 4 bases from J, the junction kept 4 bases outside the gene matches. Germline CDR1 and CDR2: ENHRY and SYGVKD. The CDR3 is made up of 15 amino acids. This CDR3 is CAISEQVAGADTQYF. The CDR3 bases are TGTGCCATCAGTGAGCAGGTAGCGGGGGCAGATACGCAGTATTTT.

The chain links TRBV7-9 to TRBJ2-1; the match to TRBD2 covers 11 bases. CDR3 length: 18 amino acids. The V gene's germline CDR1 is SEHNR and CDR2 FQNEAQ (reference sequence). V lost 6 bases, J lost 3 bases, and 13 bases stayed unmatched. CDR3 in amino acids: CASRPPPSGGHSYNEQFF. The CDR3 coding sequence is TGTGCCAGCAGACCCCCCCCTAGCGGGGGGCATAGCTACAATGAGCAGTTCTTC.

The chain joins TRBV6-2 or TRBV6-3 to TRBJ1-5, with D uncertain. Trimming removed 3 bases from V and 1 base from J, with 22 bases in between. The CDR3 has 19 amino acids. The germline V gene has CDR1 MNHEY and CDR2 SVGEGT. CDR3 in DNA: TGTGCCAGCAGTTATTTCCCTGGAGACGGCCTCGCCAGCAATCAGCCCCAGCATTTT. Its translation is CASSYFPGDGLASNQPQHF.

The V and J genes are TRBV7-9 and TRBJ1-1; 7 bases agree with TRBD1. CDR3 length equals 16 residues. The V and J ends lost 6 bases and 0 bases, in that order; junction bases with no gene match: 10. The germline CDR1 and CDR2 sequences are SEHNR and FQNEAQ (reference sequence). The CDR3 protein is CASSLGGQTLNTEAFF. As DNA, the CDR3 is TGTGCCAGCAGTCTAGGGGGACAGACTTTGAACACTGAAGCTTTCTTT.

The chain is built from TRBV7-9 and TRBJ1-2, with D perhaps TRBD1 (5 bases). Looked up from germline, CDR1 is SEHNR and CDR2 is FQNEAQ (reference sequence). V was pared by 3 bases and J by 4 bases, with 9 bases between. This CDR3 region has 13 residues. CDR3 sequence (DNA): TGTGCCAGCAGCTTGTACGACAGCTATGGCTACACCTTC. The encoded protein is CASSLYDSYGYTF.

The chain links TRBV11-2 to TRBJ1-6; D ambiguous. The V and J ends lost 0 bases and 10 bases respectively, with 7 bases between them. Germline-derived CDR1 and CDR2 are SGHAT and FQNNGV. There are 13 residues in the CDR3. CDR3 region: CASSLERGSPLHF. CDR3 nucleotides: TGTGCCAGCAGCTTAGAACGAGGGTCACCCCTCCACTTT.

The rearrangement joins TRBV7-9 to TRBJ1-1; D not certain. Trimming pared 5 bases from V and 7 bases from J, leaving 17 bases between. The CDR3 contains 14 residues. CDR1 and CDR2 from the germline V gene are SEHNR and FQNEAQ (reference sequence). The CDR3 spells CASSLTLALNEAFF. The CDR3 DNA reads TGTGCCAGCAGCCTAACCTTAGCTCTGAATGAAGCTTTCTTT.